This T cell receptor beta chain was recorded in a study of early T cells in non-severe SARS-CoV-2 infection. Via MiXCR, TCRdb re-called the 5' RACE reads, giving one row per CDR3 protein. The sample shows roughly 61,000 distinct CDR3 sequences, approximately 13% of them seen only once. Germline values: CDR1 SGHVS, CDR2 FQNEAQ. V was pared by 4 bases and J by 5 bases, with 11 bases between. The CDR3 spans 13 residues. The source is an adult who was a healthcare worker with PCR-confirmed SARS-CoV-2 infection or an uninfected control (not recorded which). The chain joins TRBV7-8 to TRBJ2-5; no clear D. The source material was whole blood, sampled at baseline. This chain's CDR3 is CASSSLLRETQYF. The CDR3 DNA reads TGTGCCAGCAGCTCGTTACTTCGGGAGACCCAGTACTTC.